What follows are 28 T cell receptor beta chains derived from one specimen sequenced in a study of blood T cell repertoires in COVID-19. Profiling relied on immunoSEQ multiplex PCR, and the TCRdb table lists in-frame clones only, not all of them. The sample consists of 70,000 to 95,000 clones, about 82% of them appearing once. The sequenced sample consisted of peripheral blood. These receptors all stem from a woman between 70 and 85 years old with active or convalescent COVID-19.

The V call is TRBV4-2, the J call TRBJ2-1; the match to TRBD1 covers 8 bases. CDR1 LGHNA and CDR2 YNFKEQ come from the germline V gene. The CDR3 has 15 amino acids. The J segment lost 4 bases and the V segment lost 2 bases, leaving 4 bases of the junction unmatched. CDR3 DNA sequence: TGTGCCAGCAGCCAACCGGGACAGGCATACAATGAGCAGTTCTTC. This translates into CASSQPGQAYNEQFF.

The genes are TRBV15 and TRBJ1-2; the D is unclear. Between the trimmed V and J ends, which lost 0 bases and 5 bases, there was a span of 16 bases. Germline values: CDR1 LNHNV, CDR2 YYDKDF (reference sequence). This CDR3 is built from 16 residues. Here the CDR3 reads CATSRDVAVKLYGYTF. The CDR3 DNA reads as TGTGCCACCAGCAGAGATGTAGCAGTCAAGTTGTATGGCTACACCTTC.

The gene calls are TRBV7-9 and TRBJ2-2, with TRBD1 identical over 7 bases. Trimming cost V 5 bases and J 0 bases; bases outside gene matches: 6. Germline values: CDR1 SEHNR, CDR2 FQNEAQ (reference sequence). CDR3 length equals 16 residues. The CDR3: CASSKRQGSNTGELFF. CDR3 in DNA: TGTGCCAGCAGCAAACGACAGGGATCGAACACCGGGGAGCTGTTTTTT.

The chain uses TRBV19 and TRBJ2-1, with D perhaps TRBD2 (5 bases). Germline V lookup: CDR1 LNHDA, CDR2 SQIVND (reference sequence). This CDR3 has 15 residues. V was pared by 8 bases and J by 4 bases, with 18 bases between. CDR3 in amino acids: CASQHGNLGYNEQFF. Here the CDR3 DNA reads TGTGCCAGTCAGCACGGGAACCTGGGGTACAATGAGCAGTTCTTC. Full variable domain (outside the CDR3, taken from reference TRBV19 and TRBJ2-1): DGGITQSPKYLFRKEGQNVTLSCEQNLNHDAMYWYRQDPGQGLRLIYYSQIVNDFQKGDIAEGYSVSREKKESFPLTVTSAQKNPTAFYLCASQHGNLGYNEQFFGPGTRLTVL.

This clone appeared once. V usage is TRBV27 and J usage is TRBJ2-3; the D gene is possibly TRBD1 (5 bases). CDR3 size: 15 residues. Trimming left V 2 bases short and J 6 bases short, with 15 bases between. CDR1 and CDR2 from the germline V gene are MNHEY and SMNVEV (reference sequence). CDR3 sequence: CASSLTSRAGDTQYF. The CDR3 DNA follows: TGTGCCAGCAGTTTAACGAGCAGGGCCGGGGATACGCAGTATTTT.

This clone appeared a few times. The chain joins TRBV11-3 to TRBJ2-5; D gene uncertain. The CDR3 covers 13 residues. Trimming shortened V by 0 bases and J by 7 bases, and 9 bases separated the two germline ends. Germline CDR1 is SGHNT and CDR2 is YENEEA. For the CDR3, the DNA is TGTGCCAGCAGCTTAGATCGTTACGGGACCCAGTACTTC. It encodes CASSLDRYGTQYF.

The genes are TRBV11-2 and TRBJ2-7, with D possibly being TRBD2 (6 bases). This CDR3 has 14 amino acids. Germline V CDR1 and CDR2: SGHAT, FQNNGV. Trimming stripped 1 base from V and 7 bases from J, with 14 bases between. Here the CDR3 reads CASSLGSLAREQYF. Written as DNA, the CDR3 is TGTGCCAGCAGCTTAGGATCCCTAGCGCGGGAGCAGTACTTC.

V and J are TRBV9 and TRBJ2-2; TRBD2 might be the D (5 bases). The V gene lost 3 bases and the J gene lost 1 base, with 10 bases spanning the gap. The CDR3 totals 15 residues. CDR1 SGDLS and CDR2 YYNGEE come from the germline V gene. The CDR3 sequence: CASSDRTENTGELFF. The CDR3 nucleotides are TGTGCCAGCAGCGATCGGACTGAGAACACCGGGGAGCTGTTTTTT.

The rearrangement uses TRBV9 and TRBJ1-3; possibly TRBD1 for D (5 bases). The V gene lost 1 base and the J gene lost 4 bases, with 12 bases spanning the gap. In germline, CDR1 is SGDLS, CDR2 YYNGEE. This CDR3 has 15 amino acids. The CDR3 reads CASSVSGGGGNTIYF. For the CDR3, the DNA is TGTGCCAGCAGCGTATCTGGGGGAGGGGGAAACACCATATATTTT.

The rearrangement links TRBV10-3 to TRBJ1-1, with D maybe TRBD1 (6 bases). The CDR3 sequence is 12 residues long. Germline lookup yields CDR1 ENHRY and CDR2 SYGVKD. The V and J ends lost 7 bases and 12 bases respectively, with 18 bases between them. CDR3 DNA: TGTGCCATCAACCAGGGGACGGAACAGTCTTTCTTT. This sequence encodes CAINQGTEQSFF.

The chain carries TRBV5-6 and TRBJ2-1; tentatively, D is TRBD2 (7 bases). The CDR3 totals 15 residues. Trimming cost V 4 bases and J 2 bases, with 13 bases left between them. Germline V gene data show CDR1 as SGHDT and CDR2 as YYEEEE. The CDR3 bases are TGTGCCAGCAGCGGGAGGGGGGGACCCTACAATGAGCAGTTCTTC. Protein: CASSGRGGPYNEQFF.

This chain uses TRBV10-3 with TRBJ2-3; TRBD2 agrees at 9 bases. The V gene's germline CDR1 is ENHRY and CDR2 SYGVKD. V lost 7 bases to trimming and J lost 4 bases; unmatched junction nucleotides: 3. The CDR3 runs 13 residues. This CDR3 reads CAITAGGSDTQYF. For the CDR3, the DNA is TGTGCCATCACAGCGGGGGGCTCAGATACGCAGTATTTT.

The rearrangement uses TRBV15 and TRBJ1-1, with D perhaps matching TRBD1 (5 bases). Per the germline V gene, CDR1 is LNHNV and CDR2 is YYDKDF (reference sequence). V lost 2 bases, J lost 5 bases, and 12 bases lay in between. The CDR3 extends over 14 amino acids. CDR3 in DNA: TGTGCCACCAGCAGACCAGGGAAGGGGACTGAAGCTTTCTTT. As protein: CATSRPGKGTEAFF.

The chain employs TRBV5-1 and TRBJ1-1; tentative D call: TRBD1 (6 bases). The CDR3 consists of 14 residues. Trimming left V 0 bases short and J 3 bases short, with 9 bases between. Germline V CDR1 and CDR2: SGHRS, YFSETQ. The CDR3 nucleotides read TGCGCCAGCAGCTTGGCTTCAGGGGACACTGAAGCTTTCTTT. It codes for CASSLASGDTEAFF.

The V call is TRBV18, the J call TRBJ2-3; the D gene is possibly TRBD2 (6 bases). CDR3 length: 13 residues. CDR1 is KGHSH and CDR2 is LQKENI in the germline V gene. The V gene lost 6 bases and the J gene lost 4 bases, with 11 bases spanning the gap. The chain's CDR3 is CASSNLAADTQYF. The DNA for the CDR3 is TGTGCCAGCTCCAACTTAGCGGCAGATACGCAGTATTTT.

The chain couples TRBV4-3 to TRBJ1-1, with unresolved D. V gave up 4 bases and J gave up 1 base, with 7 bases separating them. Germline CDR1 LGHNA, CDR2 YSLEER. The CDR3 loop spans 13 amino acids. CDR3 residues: CASSRIQNTEAFF. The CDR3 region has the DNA TGCGCCAGCAGCCGCATACAGAACACTGAAGCTTTCTTT.

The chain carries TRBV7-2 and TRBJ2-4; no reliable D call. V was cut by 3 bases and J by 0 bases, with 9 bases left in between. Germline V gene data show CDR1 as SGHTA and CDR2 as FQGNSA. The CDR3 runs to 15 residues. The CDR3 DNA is TGTGCCAGCAGCTTTCACTCCCGAGCCAAAAACATTCAGTACTTC. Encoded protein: CASSFHSRAKNIQYF.

As DNA, the CDR3 is TGTGCCAGCAGTTCCCTCGGACTTCATGAAGCTTTCTTT. Its translation is CASSSLGLHEAFF. V usage is TRBV28 and J usage is TRBJ1-1; D gene unclear. V was clipped by 4 bases and J by 7 bases, with 13 bases between them. Germline values: CDR1 MDHEN, CDR2 SYDVKM. The CDR3 has 13 residues.

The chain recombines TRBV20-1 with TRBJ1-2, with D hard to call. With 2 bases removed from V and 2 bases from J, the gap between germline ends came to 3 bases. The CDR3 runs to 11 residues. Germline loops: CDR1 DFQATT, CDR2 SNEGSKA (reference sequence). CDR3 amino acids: CSARPNYGYTF. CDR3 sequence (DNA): TGCAGTGCTAGACCGAACTATGGCTACACCTTC.

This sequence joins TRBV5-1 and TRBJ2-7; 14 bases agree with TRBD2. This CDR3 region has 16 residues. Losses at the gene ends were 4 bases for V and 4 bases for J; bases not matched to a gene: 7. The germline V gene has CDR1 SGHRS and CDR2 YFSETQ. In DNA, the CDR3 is TGCGCCAGCAGCCCTCCGGGACTAGCGGGGGCGTACGAGCAGTACTTC. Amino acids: CASSPPGLAGAYEQYF.

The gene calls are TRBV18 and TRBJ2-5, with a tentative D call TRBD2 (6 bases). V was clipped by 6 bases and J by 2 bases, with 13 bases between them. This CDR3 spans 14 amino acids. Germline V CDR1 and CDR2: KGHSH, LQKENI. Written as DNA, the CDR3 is TGTGCCAGCTCTCGACCGGGACTTCAAGAGACCCAGTACTTC. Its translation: CASSRPGLQETQYF.

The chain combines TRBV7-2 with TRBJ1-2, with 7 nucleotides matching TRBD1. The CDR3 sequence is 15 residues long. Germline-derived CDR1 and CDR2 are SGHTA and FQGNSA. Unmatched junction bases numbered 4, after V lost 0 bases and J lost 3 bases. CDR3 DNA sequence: TGTGCCAGCAGCTTAGCTAGGGACAGACACTATGGCTACACCTTC. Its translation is CASSLARDRHYGYTF.

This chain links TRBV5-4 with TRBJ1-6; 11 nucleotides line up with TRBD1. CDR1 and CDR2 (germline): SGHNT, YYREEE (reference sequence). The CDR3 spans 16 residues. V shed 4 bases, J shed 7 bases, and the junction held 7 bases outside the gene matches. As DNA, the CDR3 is TGTGCCAGCAGCACGAGGACAGGGGGCGCAAATTCACCCCTCCACTTT. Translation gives CASSTRTGGANSPLHF.

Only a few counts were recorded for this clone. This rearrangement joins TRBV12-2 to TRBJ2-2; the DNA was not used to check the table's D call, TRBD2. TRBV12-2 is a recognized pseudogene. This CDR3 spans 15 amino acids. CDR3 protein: CASRLRRRDTGELFF. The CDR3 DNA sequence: TGTGCAAGTCGCTTACGACGTCGGGACACCGGGGAGCTGTTTTTT.

The CDR3 sequence is CASSQYPATNEKLFF. The CDR3 region has the DNA TGTGCCAGCAGCCAATACCCAGCAACTAATGAAAAACTGTTTTTT. The chain links TRBV3-1 (or the pseudogene TRBV3-2) to TRBJ1-4; D is unresolved. The CDR3 consists of 15 residues. Germline assignment: CDR1 LGHDT and CDR2 YNNKEL (reference sequence). Trimming took 2 bases from V and 0 from J, leaving 7 bases between them.

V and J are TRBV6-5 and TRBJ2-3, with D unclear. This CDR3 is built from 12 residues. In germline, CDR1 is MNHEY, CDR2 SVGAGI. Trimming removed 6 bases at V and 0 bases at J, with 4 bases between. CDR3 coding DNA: TGTGCCAGCAGGTCTAGCACAGATACGCAGTATTTT. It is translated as CASRSSTDTQYF.

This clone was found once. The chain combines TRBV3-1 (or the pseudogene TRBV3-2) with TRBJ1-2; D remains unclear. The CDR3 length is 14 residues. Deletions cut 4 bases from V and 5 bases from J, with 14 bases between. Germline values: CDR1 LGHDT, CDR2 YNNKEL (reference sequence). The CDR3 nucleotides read TGTGCCAGCAGCCCACGCGGGCAGATTTATGGCTACACCTTC. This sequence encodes CASSPRGQIYGYTF.

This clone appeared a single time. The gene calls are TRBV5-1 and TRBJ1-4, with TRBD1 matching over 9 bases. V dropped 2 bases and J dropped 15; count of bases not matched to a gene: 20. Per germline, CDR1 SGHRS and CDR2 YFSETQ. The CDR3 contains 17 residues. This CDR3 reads CASSFNFLGQGKKTVFF. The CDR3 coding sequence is TGCGCCAGCAGCTTCAATTTCCTTGGACAGGGGAAAAAAACTGTGTTTTTT.